The entry that follows covers one T cell receptor (beta chain) sequence. Its antigen is not identified. This CDR3 is 13 amino acids long. Per germline, CDR1 SGHNT and CDR2 YENEEA. After removal of 6 bases from V and 5 bases from J, the junction contained 0 bases not matched to a gene. The method was immunoSEQ multiplex PCR; TCRdb's version includes in-frame clones alone and lacks a portion of them. Of some 100,000 clones listed, approximately 87% are singletons. This sample stems from a study of T cell responses to AZD1222 COVID-19 vaccine. Study-wide results and caveats: Every sample of the repertoires postdated the peak T cell response. Donors were mostly white British, more females; clonal diversity possibly underestimated.

The sequenced sample was peripheral blood, obtained on day 0 of AZD1222 vaccination. The source of this sequence is an adult in good health. The V and J genes are TRBV11-3 and TRBJ2-1; TRBD2 aligns across 11 bases. DNA for the CDR3: TGTGCCAGCAGTAGCGGGGGGGACAATGAGCAGTTCTTC. The encoded protein is CASSSGGDNEQFF.